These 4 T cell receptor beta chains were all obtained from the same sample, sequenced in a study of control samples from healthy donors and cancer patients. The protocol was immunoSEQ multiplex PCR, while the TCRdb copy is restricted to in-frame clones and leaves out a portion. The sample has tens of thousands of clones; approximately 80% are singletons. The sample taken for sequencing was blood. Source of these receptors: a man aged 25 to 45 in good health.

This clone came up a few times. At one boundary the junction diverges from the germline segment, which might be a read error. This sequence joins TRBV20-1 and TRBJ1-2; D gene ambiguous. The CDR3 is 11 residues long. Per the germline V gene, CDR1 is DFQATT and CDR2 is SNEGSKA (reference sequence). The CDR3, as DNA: TGTAAAGATGCGTTTAACTATGGCTACACCTTC. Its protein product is CKDAFNYGYTF.

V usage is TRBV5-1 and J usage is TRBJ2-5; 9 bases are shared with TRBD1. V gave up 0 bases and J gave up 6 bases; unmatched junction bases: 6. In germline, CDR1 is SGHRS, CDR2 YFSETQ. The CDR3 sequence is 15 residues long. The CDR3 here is CASSLATGQGKTQYF. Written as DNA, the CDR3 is TGCGCCAGCAGCTTGGCCACGGGACAGGGAAAGACCCAGTACTTC.

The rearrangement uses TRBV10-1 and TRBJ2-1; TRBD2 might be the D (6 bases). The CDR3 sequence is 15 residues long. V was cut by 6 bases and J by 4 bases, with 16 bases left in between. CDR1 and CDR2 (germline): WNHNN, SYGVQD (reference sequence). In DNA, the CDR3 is TGCGCCAGCAGCACCGGGGGTAGCGGATACAATGAGCAGTTCTTC. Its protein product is CASSTGGSGYNEQFF.

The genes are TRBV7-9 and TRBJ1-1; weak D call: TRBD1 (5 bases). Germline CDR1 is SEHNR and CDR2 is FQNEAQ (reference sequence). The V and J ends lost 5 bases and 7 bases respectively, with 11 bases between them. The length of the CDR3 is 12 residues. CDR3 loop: CASSRGGLEAFF. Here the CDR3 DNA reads TGTGCCAGCAGCCGGGGCGGTCTTGAAGCTTTCTTT.